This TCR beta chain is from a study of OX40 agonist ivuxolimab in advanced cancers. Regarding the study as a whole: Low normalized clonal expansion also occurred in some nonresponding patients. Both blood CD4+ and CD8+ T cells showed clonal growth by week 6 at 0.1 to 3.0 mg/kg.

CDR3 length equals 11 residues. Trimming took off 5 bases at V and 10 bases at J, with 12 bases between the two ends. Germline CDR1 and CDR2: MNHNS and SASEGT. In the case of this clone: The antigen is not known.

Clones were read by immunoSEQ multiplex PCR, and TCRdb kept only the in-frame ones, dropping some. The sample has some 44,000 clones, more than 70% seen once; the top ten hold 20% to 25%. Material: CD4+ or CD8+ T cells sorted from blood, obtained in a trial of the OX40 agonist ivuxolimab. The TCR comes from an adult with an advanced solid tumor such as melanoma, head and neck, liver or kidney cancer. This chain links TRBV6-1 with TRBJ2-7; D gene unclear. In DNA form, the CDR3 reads TGTGCCAGCAGTTACGGCACCTATCAGTACTTC. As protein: CASSYGTYQYF.